What follows is one T cell receptor beta chain and its context. These data originate in a study of T cell changes during pregnancy in multiple sclerosis. CDR3 length equals 16 residues. V was pared by 2 bases and J by 2 bases, with 4 bases of the junction left unmatched. CDR1 is MNHEY and CDR2 is SMNVEV in the germline V gene (reference sequence). TCRdb keeps only in-frame clones here, not all; method: immunoSEQ multiplex PCR. The table lists more than 35,000 clones, over 85% of them singletons. The V and J genes are TRBV27 and TRBJ2-3; 10 bases are shared with TRBD1. The TCR sequence derives from a female donor in good health, enrolled as a control in a pregnancy study. This specimen consisted of CD4+ T cells from peripheral blood mononuclear cells, obtained after pregnancy. CDR3 residues: CASSLGDRGNTDTQYF. The CDR3, as DNA: TGTGCCAGCAGTTTAGGGGACAGGGGAAACACAGATACGCAGTATTTT.